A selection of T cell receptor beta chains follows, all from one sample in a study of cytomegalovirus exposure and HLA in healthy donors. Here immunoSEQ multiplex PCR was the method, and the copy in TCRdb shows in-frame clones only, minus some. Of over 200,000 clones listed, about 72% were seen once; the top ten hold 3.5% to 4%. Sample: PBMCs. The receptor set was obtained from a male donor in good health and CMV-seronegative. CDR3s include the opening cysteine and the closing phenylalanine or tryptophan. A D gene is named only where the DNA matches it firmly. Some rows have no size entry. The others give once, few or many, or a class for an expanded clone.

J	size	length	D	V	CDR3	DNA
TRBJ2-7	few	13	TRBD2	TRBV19	CASSIGDYYEQYF	TGTGCCAGTAGTATTGGGGACTACTACGAGCAGTACTTC
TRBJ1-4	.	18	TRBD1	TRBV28	CASSLNPGQGASSEKLFF	TGTGCCAGCAGTTTAAACCCGGGACAGGGGGCTAGTAGTGAAAAACTGTTTTTT
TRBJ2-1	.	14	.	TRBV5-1	CASSSASTYNEQFF	TGCGCCAGCAGCTCGGCTAGTACATACAATGAGCAGTTCTTC
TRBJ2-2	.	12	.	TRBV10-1	CASSVGSGELFF	TGCGCCAGCAGTGTAGGGAGCGGGGAGCTGTTTTTT
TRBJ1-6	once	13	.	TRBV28	CASSLETDSPLHF	TGTGCCAGCAGTTTAGAGACAGATTCACCCCTCCACTTT
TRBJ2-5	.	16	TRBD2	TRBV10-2	CASSRWASGAQETQYF	TGCGCCAGCAGCCGGTGGGCTAGCGGGGCCCAAGAGACCCAGTACTTC
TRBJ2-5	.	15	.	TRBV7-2	CASSLVPGIQETQYF	TGTGCCAGCAGCTTAGTCCCAGGAATTCAAGAGACCCAGTACTTC
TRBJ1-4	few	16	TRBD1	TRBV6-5	CASSYSIPGGGEKLFF	TGTGCCAGCAGTTACTCGATTCCAGGGGGAGGCGAAAAACTGTTTTTT
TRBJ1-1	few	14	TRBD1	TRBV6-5	CASRTGGAVTEAFF	TGTGCCAGCAGGACAGGGGGGGCCGTAACTGAAGCTTTCTTT
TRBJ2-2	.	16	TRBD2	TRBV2	CASSGRLAGNTGELFF	TGTGCCAGCAGCGGGAGACTAGCGGGGAACACCGGGGAGCTGTTTTTT
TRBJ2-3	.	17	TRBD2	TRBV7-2	CASSLAGTSGSTDTQYF	TGTGCCAGCAGCTTAGCAGGGACTAGCGGAAGCACAGATACGCAGTATTTT
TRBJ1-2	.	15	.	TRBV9	CASSVGGGSGYGYTF	TGTGCCAGCAGCGTAGGGGGAGGGAGCGGCTATGGCTACACCTTC
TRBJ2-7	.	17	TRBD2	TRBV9	CASSVAPSGTFTYEQYF	TGTGCCAGCAGCGTAGCCCCTAGCGGGACATTTACCTACGAGCAGTACTTC
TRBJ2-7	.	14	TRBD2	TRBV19	CASSTSGDSYEQYF	TGTGCCAGTAGTACTAGCGGGGATTCCTACGAGCAGTACTTC
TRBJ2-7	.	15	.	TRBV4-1	CASSQGRGSSYEQYF	TGCGCCAGCAGCCAAGGAAGGGGCAGCTCCTACGAGCAGTACTTC
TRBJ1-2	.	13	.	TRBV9	CASSAPSGYGYTF	TGTGCCAGCAGCGCGCCTTCCGGCTATGGCTACACCTTC
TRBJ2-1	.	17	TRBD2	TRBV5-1	CASSSGLAGGLNNEQFF	TGCGCCAGCAGCTCTGGACTAGCGGGAGGCCTGAACAATGAGCAGTTCTTC
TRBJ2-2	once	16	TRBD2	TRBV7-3	CASSLAGGPNTGELFF	TGTGCCAGCAGCTTAGCGGGAGGGCCCAACACCGGGGAGCTGTTTTTT
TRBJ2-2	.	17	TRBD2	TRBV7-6	CASSLLAGGTDTGELFF	TGTGCCAGCAGCTTACTAGCGGGAGGGACAGACACCGGGGAGCTGTTTTTT
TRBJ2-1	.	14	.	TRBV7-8	CASSLVDNADEQFF	TGTGCCAGCAGCTTAGTCGACAATGCCGATGAGCAGTTCTTC
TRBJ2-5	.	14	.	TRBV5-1	CASSPSVAQETQYF	TGCGCCAGCAGCCCTTCGGTAGCCCAAGAGACCCAGTACTTC
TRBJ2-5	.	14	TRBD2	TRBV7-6	CASSLALAGEAQYF	TGTGCCAGCAGCTTAGCACTAGCGGGTGAGGCCCAGTACTTC
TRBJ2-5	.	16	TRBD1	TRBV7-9	CASSPERTGHRKTQYF	TGTGCCAGCAGCCCCGAGAGGACAGGGCATAGGAAGACCCAGTACTTC
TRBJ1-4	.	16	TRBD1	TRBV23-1	CASSQWRGTGWEKLFF	TGCGCCAGCAGTCAATGGAGGGGGACAGGATGGGAAAAACTGTTTTTT
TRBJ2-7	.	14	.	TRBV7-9	CASTEEGSSYEQYF	TGTGCCAGCACCGAGGAGGGAAGCTCCTACGAGCAGTACTTC
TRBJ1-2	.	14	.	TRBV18	CASSPPGRSQGYTF	TGTGCCAGCTCACCACCGGGCAGATCGCAGGGCTACACCTTC
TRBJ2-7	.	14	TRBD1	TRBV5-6	CASSLKDRVFEQYF	TGTGCCAGCAGCCTTAAAGACAGGGTATTCGAGCAGTACTTC
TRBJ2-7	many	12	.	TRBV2	CASTQNKYEQYF	TGTGCCAGCACTCAAAACAAGTACGAGCAGTACTTC
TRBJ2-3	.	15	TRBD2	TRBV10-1	CASMGTSGFLNTQYF	TGCGCCAGCATGGGAACTAGCGGCTTTTTGAATACGCAGTATTTT
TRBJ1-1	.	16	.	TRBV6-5	CASSYSQGSVNTEAFF	TGTGCCAGCAGTTACTCCCAGGGCTCCGTGAACACTGAAGCTTTCTTT
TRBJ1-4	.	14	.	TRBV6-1	CASSEGQFYEKLFF	TGTGCCAGCAGTGAAGGACAGTTTTATGAAAAACTGTTTTTT
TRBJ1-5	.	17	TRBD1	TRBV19	CASSLRQGAFVDQPQHF	TGTGCCAGTAGTTTACGACAGGGGGCATTCGTGGATCAGCCCCAGCATTTT
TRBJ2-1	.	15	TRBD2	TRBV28	CASSPKGLAVNEQFF	TGTGCCAGCAGTCCTAAGGGGCTAGCGGTCAATGAGCAGTTCTTC
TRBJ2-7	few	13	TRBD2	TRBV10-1	CASSSGSAYEQYF	TGCGCCAGCTCGAGCGGGAGTGCTTACGAGCAGTACTTC
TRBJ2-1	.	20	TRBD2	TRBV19	CASSIGWTSGMAQSITEQFF	TGTGCCAGTAGTATAGGATGGACTAGCGGGATGGCCCAATCAATCACTGAGCAGTTCTTC
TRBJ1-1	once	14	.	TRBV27	CASSSVPMNTEAFF	TGTGCCAGCAGTTCAGTCCCCATGAACACTGAAGCTTTCTTT
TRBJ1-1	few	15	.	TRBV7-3	CASSLTHQMNTEAFF	TGTGCCAGCAGCTTAACTCACCAGATGAACACTGAAGCTTTCTTT
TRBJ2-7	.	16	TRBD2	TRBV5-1	CASSLRTSGGYYEQYF	TGCGCCAGCAGCTTGAGGACTAGCGGGGGTTACTACGAGCAGTACTTC
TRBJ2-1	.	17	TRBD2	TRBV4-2	CASSQVGSGGPPNEQFF	TGTGCCAGCAGCCAAGTGGGATCGGGAGGGCCCCCCAATGAGCAGTTCTTC
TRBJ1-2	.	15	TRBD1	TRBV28	CATPGQGASAGGYTF	TGTGCCACCCCGGGACAGGGGGCTTCGGCGGGTGGCTACACCTTC
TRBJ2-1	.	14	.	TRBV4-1	CASSQGSPYNEQFF	TGCGCCAGCAGCCAAGGTAGTCCCTACAATGAGCAGTTCTTC
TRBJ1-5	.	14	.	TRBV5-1	CASSLEGGNQPQHF	TGCGCCAGCAGCTTGGAAGGGGGCAATCAGCCCCAGCATTTT
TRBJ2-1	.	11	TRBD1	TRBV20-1	CSARGTGSPFF	TGCAGTGCTAGAGGGACAGGGTCGCCGTTCTTC
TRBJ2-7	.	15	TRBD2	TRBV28	CASSSLAGHRYEQYF	TGTGCCAGCAGTTCACTAGCGGGCCATAGGTACGAGCAGTACTTC
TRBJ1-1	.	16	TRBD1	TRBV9	CASSVGTGGVSTEAFF	TGTGCCAGCAGCGTAGGGACAGGGGGCGTTTCCACTGAAGCTTTCTTT
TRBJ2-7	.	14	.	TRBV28	CASSFSAETYEQYF	TGTGCCAGCAGTTTTTCGGCGGAAACCTACGAGCAGTACTTC
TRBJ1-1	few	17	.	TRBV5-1	CASRGFVAGGMGTEAFF	TGCGCCAGCAGGGGATTTGTGGCAGGAGGGATGGGGACTGAAGCTTTCTTT
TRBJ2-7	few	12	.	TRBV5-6	CASSFGGPMQYF	TGTGCCAGCAGCTTTGGGGGCCCCATGCAGTACTTC
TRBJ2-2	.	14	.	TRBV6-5	CASNSERLTGELFF	TGTGCCAGCAACTCCGAGCGGCTAACCGGGGAGCTGTTTTTT
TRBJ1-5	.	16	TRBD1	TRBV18	CASSRQGGFGNQPQHF	TGTGCCAGCTCTCGACAGGGTGGATTTGGCAATCAGCCCCAGCATTTT
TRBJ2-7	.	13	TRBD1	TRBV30	CACSGTGVHEQYF	TGTGCCTGCTCCGGGACAGGGGTCCACGAGCAGTACTTC
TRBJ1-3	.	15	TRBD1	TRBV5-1	CASSLEGANGNTIYF	TGCGCCAGCAGCTTGGAGGGGGCCAATGGAAACACCATATATTTT
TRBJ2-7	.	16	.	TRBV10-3	CAISDRGRDSSYEQYF	TGTGCCATCAGTGACCGCGGGCGGGATTCCAGCTACGAGCAGTACTTC